Included here is one T cell receptor beta chain sequence, with context. This clone was seen once. Its antigen is not yet known. The input lacks base qualities; no much larger clone sits a single base away. The data belong to a study of T cell responses to AZD1222 COVID-19 vaccine (dated by TCRdb to 2020 to 2023). For the wider study: A total of 233 trial participants underwent TCR sequencing, of whom around 200 received two doses of AZD1222 and roughly 25 received two doses of the MenACWY control vaccine. Enrollment into the trials was organized by age into subgroups of 18-55, 56-69 and 70-plus years, and those subgroups contained 148, 28 and 57 TCR-sequenced participants, respectively.

This specimen's time point label, interpreted: sample from adult after SARS-CoV-2 infection, after symptom onset. A couple of convalescent COVID-19 patients, sampled after symptom onset from adults with prior SARS-CoV-2 infection, were also TCR-sequenced for comparison. The CDR3 regions of human TCRbeta chains were analyzed by immunosequencing. Regarding the original processing steps: TCRs in the repertoires were matched against a reference library of SARS-CoV-2-specific TCRs that had been generated with the MIRA antigen-specificity platform. Breadth was defined as the fraction of unique TCRs that were SARS-CoV-2-associated, and depth was defined as the fraction of total T cells that were SARS-CoV-2-associated. Using the MIRA data, every spike-specific TCR was mapped to the spike region that the TCR reacted to and assigned to either a CD4 or a CD8 class. Log10-transformed breadth and depth values were compared by one-way ANOVA with Sidak's multiple comparisons tests. Held by TCRdb, this immuneACCESS table contains in-frame sequences only and omits some clones. Under half of the omission traces to an unresolved V gene where checked; the cause of the rest is unknown. V and J calls and clone size are given by that table; D and trimming were obtained from the DNA. Present in this sample are 130,000 to 150,000 clones, roughly 93% of which were seen just once. The ten biggest clones cover 9% to 15% of the sample.

The paper's findings and limits, for the study overall: Conclusions about previously exposed vaccinees were limited because only six AZD1222 recipients were SARS-CoV-2 seropositive at baseline. Because no day 14 peak-response samples were available, repertoires were characterized only after the peak T cell response. The whole spike protein was spanned by vaccine-associated CD4 TCRs, and dominant responses were seen in regions 160-218 and 743-854. After two AZD1222 doses, spike-specific TCR breadth and depth were significantly higher than at day 0 and than in MenACWY recipients. The 56-69-year group was small, and its depth increase did not reach significance, likely because of low power. Participants were mostly white British, with more females than males. The authors suggested clonal diversity may have been underestimated. Reportedly, close to half of the unique spike-specific TCRs recognized epitopes lying outside the regions that are mutated in the B.1.351 and B.1.1.7 variants.

V drops 4 bases and J drops 15 bases, leaving 7 bases in between. From the cysteine up to the phenylalanine, the CDR3 has a length of 9 residues. Only the CDR3 part of the read is kept: 27 bases, read in frame from the first base. The germline V gene specifies SGHTA as CDR1 and FQGTGA as CDR2. The sequence came from an adult who had recovered from COVID-19. The source material was peripheral blood, sampled after recovery from COVID-19. The V gene is TRBV7-3 and the J gene is TRBJ2-1; perhaps TRBD1 is the D gene, with 5 bases matching. The DNA sequence is TGTGCCAGCAGCTCGGACACGTTCTTC. This yields the protein CASSSDTFF.